This is a list of T cell receptor beta chains from one sample in a study of long-term antiretroviral therapy in people with HIV. Sequencing was performed with immunoSEQ multiplex PCR; in TCRdb, only in-frame clones are kept and a portion is missing. The sample holds more than 25,000 clones, 95% to 98% seen once. This material consisted of unsorted PBMCs, taken 7.6 years after starting antiretroviral therapy. These receptors all stem from a young man with HIV. The CDR3 runs from the conserved cysteine through the conserved F or W. The order of the fields is clone size, V gene, J gene, D gene, CDR3 protein, CDR3 DNA. A D gene is named only where the DNA matches it firmly. Clone sizes are given selectively: once, few, many, or a class where the clone is expanded.

>-|TRBV7-6|TRBJ2-1|-
CASILNEQFF
TGTGCCAGCATCCTAAATGAGCAGTTCTTC
>-|TRBV12-5|TRBJ2-7|-
CASGFGQTYEQYF
TGTGCTAGTGGTTTCGGCCAAACCTACGAGCAGTACTTC
>-|TRBV30|TRBJ1-3|-
CAASIKSNTIYF
TGTGCCGCGTCTATCAAGTCTAACACCATATATTTT
>-|TRBV19|TRBJ1-2|-
CASSPSDGSGQYYGYTF
TGTGCCAGTAGTCCCAGTGACGGTTCAGGGCAGTACTATGGCTACACCTTC
>-|TRBV27|TRBJ2-5|TRBD2
CASRQVGEGTQYF
TGTGCCAGCAGGCAGGTTGGGGAGGGGACCCAGTACTTC
>-|TRBV2|TRBJ2-3|-
CASSVTDTQYF
TGTGCCAGCAGCGTTACAGATACGCAGTATTTT
>once|TRBV5-1|TRBJ2-1|-
CASREDSYNEQFF
TGCGCCAGCAGAGAAGACTCCTACAATGAGCAGTTCTTC
>-|TRBV2|TRBJ1-5|TRBD1
CASRGTGVSSNQPQHF
TGTGCCAGCCGCGGGACAGGGGTTTCGAGCAATCAGCCCCAGCATTTT
>-|TRBV30|TRBJ2-5|-
CAWDPVGRGEETQYF
TGTGCCTGGGATCCAGTAGGTAGAGGGGAAGAGACCCAGTACTTC
>once|TRBV5-5|TRBJ1-6|-
CASSLIPGKHSPLHF
TGTGCCAGCAGCTTGATCCCGGGGAAGCATTCACCCCTCCACTTT
>-|TRBV4-1|TRBJ2-3|-
CASSRLVTDTQYF
TGCGCCAGCAGCCGACTAGTTACAGATACGCAGTATTTT
>-|TRBV15|TRBJ2-1|-
CATSREIEQFF
TGTGCCACCAGCAGAGAAATTGAGCAGTTCTTC
>-|TRBV7-9|TRBJ2-7|TRBD1
CASTWTGATYEQYF
TGTGCCAGCACCTGGACAGGGGCAACCTACGAGCAGTACTTC
>-|TRBV5-1|TRBJ2-3|TRBD2
CASGGGGIGYTQYF
TGCGCCAGCGGCGGGGGGGGTATCGGGTATACGCAGTATTTT
>-|TRBV6-5|TRBJ2-2|-
CASVDLAGELFF
TGTGCCAGCGTTGACTTGGCCGGGGAGCTGTTTTTT
>-|TRBV11-2|TRBJ2-3|-
CASSLWDTLKSTDTQYF
TGTGCCAGCAGCTTATGGGACACACTAAAGAGCACAGATACGCAGTATTTT
>-|TRBV6-5|TRBJ1-1|-
CASSYSGRVRAEAFF
TGTGCCAGCAGTTACTCTGGCAGGGTGAGGGCTGAAGCTTTCTTT
>once|TRBV25-1|TRBJ1-1|-
CASSPILGNTEAFF
TGTGCCAGCAGTCCCATCCTGGGGAACACTGAAGCTTTCTTT
>-|TRBV5-5|TRBJ2-7|TRBD1
CASKGPGGSHEQYF
TGTGCCAGCAAAGGTCCAGGGGGTAGTCACGAGCAGTACTTC
>-|TRBV10-3|TRBJ1-1|TRBD1
CAITRTGNTEAFF
TGTGCCATCACTCGGACAGGGAACACTGAAGCTTTCTTT
>-|TRBV9|TRBJ2-5|-
CASSLAGAQETQYF
TGTGCCAGCAGCCTCGCGGGGGCGCAAGAGACCCAGTACTTC
>-|TRBV27|TRBJ1-5|-
CASGTELYQPQHF
TGTGCCAGCGGGACCGAGCTCTATCAGCCCCAGCATTTT
>-|TRBV11-1|TRBJ2-7|TRBD1
CASSPTGATYEQYF
TGTGCCAGCAGCCCGACAGGGGCAACCTACGAGCAGTACTTC
>few|TRBV19|TRBJ1-1|-
CASTQPGDKGITEAFF
TGTGCCAGTACCCAGCCTGGGGACAAGGGGATTACTGAAGCTTTCTTT
>-|TRBV19|TRBJ2-7|TRBD1
CASRLPGQGSYEQYF
TGTGCCAGTAGGCTCCCGGGACAGGGCTCCTACGAGCAGTACTTC
>-|TRBV27|TRBJ2-5|-
CASSFSVGETQYF
TGTGCCAGCAGTTTTTCGGTGGGAGAGACCCAGTACTTC
>once|TRBV5-1|TRBJ1-2|TRBD1
CASSFSGTGGDNYGYTF
TGCGCCAGCAGCTTTTCCGGGACAGGGGGCGATAACTATGGCTACACCTTC
>-|TRBV7-8|TRBJ1-1|-
CASRPGTKGTEAFF
TGTGCCAGCAGGCCCGGGACCAAGGGGACTGAAGCTTTCTTT
>-|TRBV5-1|TRBJ2-6|TRBD2
CASSRGAGGGLGANVLTF
TGCGCCAGCAGCCGAGGGGCCGGCGGGGGGCTTGGGGCCAACGTCCTGACTTTC
>-|TRBV27|TRBJ1-5|TRBD1
CASKVGQGPNQPQHF
TGTGCCAGCAAAGTGGGACAGGGCCCCAATCAGCCCCAGCATTTT
>-|TRBV5-6|TRBJ2-7|TRBD2
CASSIELAGVHGEQYF
TGTGCCAGCAGCATCGAACTAGCGGGAGTGCATGGCGAGCAGTACTTC
>-|TRBV7-2|TRBJ2-7|-
CASSLQPGTEQYF
TGTGCCAGCAGCCTCCAGCCGGGTACGGAGCAGTACTTC
>-|TRBV6-5|TRBJ1-1|-
CASSYGGRSTEAFF
TGTGCCAGCAGTTACGGGGGCCGCAGCACTGAAGCTTTCTTT
>-|TRBV6-5|TRBJ2-3|TRBD2
CASSPSGVTDTQYF
TGTGCCAGCAGTCCTAGCGGGGTCACAGATACGCAGTATTTT
>-|TRBV6-4|TRBJ1-1|-
CASSDEVNTEAFF
TGTGCCAGCAGTGACGAGGTGAACACTGAAGCTTTCTTT
>-|TRBV25-1|TRBJ2-1|TRBD2
CASTAGTSSEQFF
TGTGCCAGCACCGCCGGGACTAGCTCTGAGCAGTTCTTC
>-|TRBV11-2|TRBJ2-7|-
CASSLGFSSRYEQYF
TGTGCCAGCAGCTTAGGATTCAGCTCCCGCTACGAGCAGTACTTC
>-|TRBV4-1|TRBJ2-5|-
CASSQDPGILKTQYF
TGCGCCAGCAGCCAAGATCCGGGGATCTTGAAGACCCAGTACTTC
>-|TRBV11-2|TRBJ2-7|TRBD2
CASSSGGYEQYF
TGTGCCAGCAGCTCCGGGGGGTACGAGCAGTACTTC
>-|TRBV6-1|TRBJ2-1|TRBD2
CASSDSGGAYNEQFF
TGTGCCAGCAGTGACAGCGGGGGGGCCTACAATGAGCAGTTCTTC
>-|TRBV12-5|TRBJ2-3|-
CASGATGPHTDTQYF
TGTGCTAGTGGCGCAACGGGGCCACACACAGATACGCAGTATTTT
>-|TRBV27|TRBJ2-2|TRBD2
CASSSSGISTGELFF
TGTGCCAGCAGTTCTAGCGGGATTAGCACCGGGGAGCTGTTTTTT
>-|TRBV6-1|TRBJ2-7|TRBD1
CASSAGTGYEQYF
TGTGCCAGCAGCGCCGGGACAGGATACGAGCAGTACTTC
>-|TRBV9|TRBJ1-6|TRBD1
CASSATGAHNSPLHF
TGTGCCAGCAGCGCCACAGGGGCACATAATTCACCCCTCCACTTT
>-|TRBV21-1|TRBJ2-7|-
CASSLRQGNYEQYF
TGTGCCAGCAGCCTCCGACAGGGGAACTACGAGCAGTACTTC
>-|TRBV6-4|TRBJ2-3|-
CASSVSGYGDTQYF
TGTGCCAGCAGCGTAAGCGGGTATGGAGATACGCAGTATTTT
>-|TRBV7-9|TRBJ2-4|-
CASSFDRVGTLAKNIQYF
TGTGCCAGCAGCTTTGACCGGGTGGGGACGCTAGCCAAAAACATTCAGTACTTC
>-|TRBV7-9|TRBJ1-5|-
CASSFGGLVNQPQHF
TGTGCCAGCAGCTTCGGGGGTTTGGTCAATCAGCCCCAGCATTTT
>-|TRBV19|TRBJ2-1|TRBD1
CASDISGTGDEQFF
TGTGCCAGTGACATTTCCGGGACAGGGGATGAGCAGTTCTTC
>-|TRBV9|TRBJ2-7|TRBD2
CASSVEGGMGVPIYEQYF
TGTGCCAGCAGCGTAGAGGGAGGGATGGGGGTCCCCATCTACGAGCAGTACTTC
>-|TRBV7-8|TRBJ1-3|-
CASKNDALGNTIYF
TGTGCCAGCAAGAACGACGCTTTAGGAAACACCATATATTTT
>-|TRBV19|TRBJ1-1|-
CASSTIPSPNTEAFF
TGTGCCAGTAGTACCATCCCTAGCCCGAACACTGAAGCTTTCTTT
>-|TRBV27|TRBJ2-3|TRBD1
CASSLSVGDRGTDTQYF
TGTGCCAGCAGTTTATCAGTGGGGGACAGGGGCACAGATACGCAGTATTTT
>-|TRBV6-5|TRBJ1-5|-
CASSYSGFQPQHF
TGTGCCAGCAGTTACTCTGGTTTTCAGCCCCAGCATTTT
>-|TRBV27|TRBJ2-1|TRBD1
CASSLTGVYNEQFF
TGTGCCAGCAGTTTAACAGGGGTATACAATGAGCAGTTCTTC
>-|TRBV4-3|TRBJ1-2|-
CASSQEGGPLNYGYTF
TGCGCCAGCAGCCAGGAGGGAGGCCCCCTTAACTATGGCTACACCTTC
>-|TRBV30|TRBJ2-5|-
CAWSVPGETQYF
TGTGCCTGGAGTGTACCAGGAGAGACCCAGTACTTC